This note documents a single TCR beta chain sequence. Its antigen is undetermined. Method: immunoSEQ multiplex PCR; TCRdb's copy keeps in-frame clones and lacks some. The table records tens of thousands of clones, around 87% of them present only once. This sample is part of a study of Tregs in tolerant kidney transplant recipients. Notes on the study in general: Findings come from small patient numbers and require larger validation. Some patients' samples used different primers over time, so nucleotide sequences weren't comparable. No direct test of biological reproducibility was done here.

Related graft donors supplied nonmyeloablative bone marrow transplants, and mixed chimerism was transient. Unstimulated Tregs (CD4+CD25+CD127-) and CD4+CD25- non-Tregs were sorted from PBMCs. In germline, CDR1 is SGHVS, CDR2 FQNEAQ. The CDR3 consists of 16 residues. Trimming took 2 bases from V and 2 from J; bases not matched to a gene: 5. The sample consisted of CD4+ T cells from blood (PBMCs), taken 6 months after the transplant. The chain employs TRBV7-8 and TRBJ2-1, with 8 bases fitting TRBD2. The sequence derives from a human patient who received a combined kidney and bone marrow transplant. Some T cells may originate from the graft donor. The CDR3 coding sequence is TGTGCCAGCAGCTTACAGAGCGGGGGCACCTACAATGAGCAGTTCTTC. Its protein is CASSLQSGGTYNEQFF.